This is a list of T cell receptor beta chains from one sample in a study of blood T cell repertoires in COVID-19. Clones were read by immunoSEQ multiplex PCR, and TCRdb kept only the in-frame ones, dropping some. The profile shows about 160,000 clones, approximately 91% of them singletons. The sequenced material came from peripheral blood. The receptors shown here come from a man between 18 and 35 years old with acute or convalescent COVID-19. Each CDR3 is given with its conserved first and last residue. The D gene is left open where the match is weak. The size entry is marked missing in some rows and otherwise reads once, few, many or a size class.

j_gene | abundance | d_gene | v_gene | CDR3aa | CDR3nt
TRBJ2-2 | - | - | TRBV25-1 | CASSGAVANTGELFF | TGTGCCAGCAGTGGGGCAGTAGCGAACACCGGGGAGCTGTTTTTT
TRBJ1-5 | few | TRBD1 | TRBV4-1 | CASSPDRGNQPQHF | TGCGCCAGCAGCCCAGACAGGGGAAATCAGCCCCAGCATTTT
TRBJ1-2 | few | TRBD1 | TRBV10-3 | CAISESTGGSYGYTF | TGTGCCATCAGTGAGTCGACAGGGGGCAGCTATGGCTACACCTTC
TRBJ2-1 | - | TRBD2 | TRBV2 | CASSGLAGGSYSNNEQFF | TGTGCCAGCAGTGGACTAGCGGGAGGGTCCTACTCAAACAATGAGCAGTTCTTC
TRBJ1-3 | - | - | TRBV11-2 | CASSLLLSSGNTIYF | TGTGCCAGCAGCTTATTACTAAGCTCTGGAAACACCATATATTTT
TRBJ1-5 | - | - | TRBV18 | CASSPFFGDVQPQHF | TGTGCCAGCTCACCTTTTTTCGGGGATGTGCAACCCCAGCATTTT
TRBJ2-1 | - | - | TRBV13 | CASSFLGHHEQFF | TGTGCCAGCAGCTTCCTCGGACACCATGAGCAGTTCTTC
TRBJ2-2 | once | - | TRBV7-6 | CASSLGAGGSGELFF | TGTGCCAGCAGCTTAGGGGCGGGCGGGTCCGGGGAGCTGTTTTTT
TRBJ1-1 | - | - | TRBV30 | CAWSVSGRAFF | TGTGCCTGGAGTGTCTCAGGGAGGGCTTTCTTT
TRBJ1-2 | - | TRBD1 | TRBV5-1 | CASSPVRTGDGYTF | TGCGCCAGCAGCCCGGTGCGGACAGGGGATGGCTACACCTTC
TRBJ1-1 | - | TRBD1 | TRBV6-5 | CASSNRGLNTEAFF | TGTGCCAGCAGTAACAGGGGCCTGAACACTGAAGCTTTCTTT
TRBJ2-1 | once | - | TRBV4-1 | CASSQDRSNEQFF | TGCGCCAGCAGCCAGGACAGAAGCAATGAGCAGTTCTTC
TRBJ1-1 | - | - | TRBV7-9 | CASQGANTEAFF | TGTGCCAGCCAGGGCGCGAACACTGAAGCTTTCTTT
TRBJ1-1 | - | TRBD1 | TRBV5-1 | CASSYLLWDRINTEAFF | TGCGCCAGCAGCTACCTCCTCTGGGACAGGATTAACACTGAAGCTTTCTTT
TRBJ2-5 | - | TRBD2 | TRBV5-1 | CASSGGGSAQETQYF | TGCGCCAGCAGCGGCGGGGGTAGCGCCCAAGAGACCCAGTACTTC
TRBJ2-7 | - | - | TRBV11-2 | CASRLGGLEQYF | TGTGCCAGCAGATTAGGGGGGCTCGAGCAGTACTTC
TRBJ2-7 | - | - | TRBV6-8 | CATSGFYEQYF | TGTGCCACCTCGGGATTCTACGAGCAGTACTTC
TRBJ1-1 | - | - | TRBV18 | CASSGGMNTEAFF | TGTGCCAGCTCTGGAGGGATGAACACTGAAGCTTTCTTT
TRBJ1-6 | - | - | TRBV5-4 | CASSSLGGSSYNSPLHF | TGTGCCAGCAGCTCCCTCGGGGGAAGCTCCTATAATTCACCCCTCCACTTT
TRBJ1-1 | - | - | TRBV7-9 | CASSPAGVLLMNTEAFF | TGTGCCAGCAGCCCCGCGGGAGTCCTACTAATGAACACTGAAGCTTTCTTT
TRBJ2-3 | - | TRBD2 | TRBV24-1 | CATSQSGDTDTQYF | TGTGCCACCAGTCAAAGCGGGGACACAGATACGCAGTATTTT
TRBJ2-2 | - | - | TRBV24-1 | CATRGPGVSGELFF | TGTGCCACCAGAGGACCAGGGGTCTCCGGGGAGCTGTTTTTT